Below are 27 T cell receptor beta chains sequenced from a single sample in a study of T cell responses to AZD1222 COVID-19 vaccine. The protocol was immunoSEQ multiplex PCR, while the TCRdb copy is restricted to in-frame clones and leaves out a portion. This repertoire shows about 120,000 clones, approximately 86% found once; its top ten account for about 2.5%. Sequencing was performed on peripheral blood, taken 28 days after the second AZD1222 dose. The receptor set was obtained from an adult who received the AZD1222 COVID-19 vaccine.

This chain uses TRBV6-6 with TRBJ2-7; 9 nucleotides align to TRBD1. The CDR3 sequence is 14 residues long. Germline trimming cut 2 bases from V and 7 bases from J; bases unmatched to any gene: 6. The germline CDR1 and CDR2 sequences are MNHNY and SVGAGI (reference sequence). CDR3: CASSYTQTGGEQYF. CDR3 DNA sequence: TGTGCCAGCAGTTACACCCAGACAGGGGGGGAGCAGTACTTC.

The chain links TRBV6-5 to TRBJ1-1; D uncertain. Germline V lookup: CDR1 MNHEY, CDR2 SVGAGI. Trimming removed 6 bases at V and 0 bases at J, with 8 bases between. The CDR3 runs 13 residues. CDR3 region: CASSPGVNTEAFF. The CDR3 coding sequence is TGTGCCAGCAGCCCCGGGGTGAACACTGAAGCTTTCTTT.

In this sample, this clone turned up once. V and J are TRBV7-9 and TRBJ1-3, with 10 bases identical to TRBD1. The trim removed 4 bases at V and 3 bases at J, leaving 3 bases unmatched. The germline CDR1 and CDR2 sequences are SEHNR and FQNEAQ (reference sequence). This CDR3 has 15 amino acids. Written as DNA, the CDR3 is TGTGCCAGCAGCTCCGGGACAGGGGTTGGAAACACCATATATTTT. It codes for CASSSGTGVGNTIYF.

The CDR3 sequence is CASSPENGYGYTF. CDR3 DNA sequence: TGTGCCAGCAGCCCGGAAAATGGCTATGGCTACACCTTC. This chain connects TRBV7-6 to TRBJ1-2; D is uncertain. The CDR3 runs to 13 residues. V lost 5 bases to trimming and J lost 4 bases, with 11 bases between them. Per germline, CDR1 SGHVS and CDR2 FNYEAQ.

The V and J genes are TRBV18 and TRBJ2-7; D is possibly TRBD1 (6 bases). Between the trimmed V and J ends, which lost 8 bases and 5 bases, there was a span of 19 bases. The CDR3 consists of 14 residues. Germline assignment: CDR1 KGHSH and CDR2 LQKENI. The CDR3 sequence: CASALDSQGNEQYF. CDR3 nucleotides: TGTGCCAGCGCTTTGGACAGTCAGGGTAACGAGCAGTACTTC. The whole variable domain, remainder taken from reference TRBV18 and TRBJ2-7, is NAGVMQNPRHLVRRRGQEARLRCSPMKGHSHVYWYRQLPEEGLKFMVYLQKENIIDESGMPKERFSAEFPKEGPSILRIQQVVRGDSAAYFCASALDSQGNEQYFGPGTRLTVT.

The J gene is TRBJ1-5, the V gene TRBV3-1 (or the pseudogene TRBV3-2); no firm D call. V lost 4 bases to trimming and J lost 4 bases, with 17 bases between them. This CDR3 region has 16 residues. Germline values: CDR1 LGHDT, CDR2 YNNKEL (reference sequence). CDR3 in DNA: TGTGCCAGCAGCCTCGGAGTGATAACAGCAAATCAGCCCCAGCATTTT. This codes for CASSLGVITANQPQHF.

The rearrangement joins TRBV5-1 to TRBJ1-5; D unresolved. CDR1 is SGHRS, CDR2 YFSETQ, per germline. Trimming took off 0 bases at V and 2 bases at J, with 18 bases between the two ends. There are 18 residues in the CDR3. CDR3 DNA: TGCGCCAGCAGCTTGGGCGGTACGGGTCCAGGTGGCAATCAGCCCCAGCATTTT. The encoded protein is CASSLGGTGPGGNQPQHF. The full variable domain, in which reference TRBV5-1 and TRBJ1-5 provide the parts outside the CDR3, is KAGVTQTPRYLIKTRGQQVTLSCSPISGHRSVSWYQQTPGQGLQFLFEYFSETQRNKGNFPGRFSGRQFSNSRSEMNVSTLELGDSALYLCASSLGGTGPGGNQPQHFGDGTRLSIL.

The rearrangement joins TRBV11-1 to TRBJ2-1; TRBD2 matches at 11 bases. Trimming at V came to 8 bases and at J to 1 base, leaving 7 bases not matched to a gene. CDR1 SGHAT and CDR2 FQDESV come from the germline V gene (reference sequence). CDR3 length equals 16 residues. CDR3 sequence: CASRTSSGGSYNEQFF. DNA of the CDR3: TGTGCCAGCCGAACATCTAGCGGGGGGTCCTACAATGAGCAGTTCTTC.

The table lists this clone with a count of one. This chain links TRBV28 with TRBJ1-4, with 9 bases aligning to TRBD1. CDR3 size: 18 residues. CDR1 is MDHEN, CDR2 SYDVKM, per germline. Trimming at V came to 1 base and at J to 0 bases, leaving 6 bases not matched to a gene. The DNA of the CDR3 is TGTGCCAGCAGTTTATCAGGACAGGGGACTGCAACTAATGAAAAACTGTTTTTT. Translating gives CASSLSGQGTATNEKLFF.

This sequence joins TRBV20-1 and TRBJ1-2; no reliable D call. Germline V gives CDR1 DFQATT, CDR2 SNEGSKA (reference sequence). V gave up 3 bases and J gave up 5 bases, with 7 bases separating them. CDR3 size: 11 residues. CDR3 loop: CSAREKYGYTF. CDR3 in DNA: TGCAGTGCTAGGGAGAAATATGGCTACACCTTC.

The chain has TRBV29-1 and TRBJ1-1; 9 bases fit TRBD1. CDR1 is SQVTM, CDR2 ANQGSEA, per germline. CDR3 length equals 17 residues. V lost 3 bases and J lost 0; bases outside the gene matches: 11. The CDR3 nucleotides read TGCAGCGTTGATCCCGGACAGGGGAGGAACATGAACACTGAAGCTTTCTTT. This sequence encodes CSVDPGQGRNMNTEAFF.

Only a few counts were recorded for this clone. The V gene is TRBV5-6, the J gene TRBJ1-3; possible D gene TRBD1, 5 bases. CDR3 length equals 16 residues. The germline V gene encodes CDR1 SGHDT and CDR2 YYEEEE. V was cut by 4 bases and J by 1 base, with 15 bases left in between. The CDR3 DNA is TGTGCCAGCAGCGCGATAATGAGGGGATCTGGAAACACCATATATTTT. Protein sequence: CASSAIMRGSGNTIYF. The entire variable domain, with the rest obtained from reference TRBV5-6 and TRBJ1-3, is as follows: DAGVTQSPTHLIKTRGQQVTLRCSPKSGHDTVSWYQQALGQGPQFIFQYYEEEERQRGNFPDRFSGHQFPNYSSELNVNALLLGDSALYLCASSAIMRGSGNTIYFGEGSWLTVV.

Of note for this clone: The junction departs from the called germline gene at one end, perhaps through a read error. The V and J genes are TRBV9 and TRBJ1-5, with D possibly matching TRBD1 (5 bases). Germline assignment: CDR1 SGDLS and CDR2 YYNGEE. The CDR3 loop spans 13 amino acids. CDR3 in DNA: TGCCGTTTGGGGGGTTGGTCCAGTCAGCCCCAGCATTTT. It is translated as CRLGGWSSQPQHF.

A single count supports this clone. Germline and junction disagree at one end, which may indicate a read error. This chain uses TRBV4-3 with TRBJ2-7, with D tentatively TRBD1 (5 bases). CDR1 and CDR2 (germline): LGHNA, YSLEER. The CDR3 is 12 residues long. CDR3 nucleotides: TGCGCCAGCAGTCAAGGGGTGGGCGAGCAGTACTTC. Encoded protein: CASSQGVGEQYF.

The CDR3 here is CSAQQLMNTEAFF. Written as DNA, the CDR3 is TGCAGCGCCCAACAGCTCATGAACACTGAAGCTTTCTTT. V and J are TRBV29-1 and TRBJ1-1; D gene unclear. Germline CDR1 SQVTM, CDR2 ANQGSEA. CDR3 length equals 13 residues. The V gene lost 7 bases and the J gene lost 0 bases, with 12 bases spanning the gap.

The gene calls are TRBV7-2 and TRBJ1-1; the D gene is possibly TRBD1 (5 bases). Between the trimmed V and J ends, which lost 1 base and 3 bases, there was a span of 9 bases. Germline-derived CDR1 and CDR2 are SGHTA and FQGNSA. CDR3 size: 14 residues. CDR3 nucleotide sequence: TGTGCCAGCAGCTTAGGGTTGGGGGACACTGAAGCTTTCTTT. Its protein product is CASSLGLGDTEAFF.

The rearrangement uses TRBV5-8 and TRBJ2-7; 8 nucleotides agree with TRBD1. This CDR3 has 15 amino acids. The V gene's germline CDR1 is SGHTS and CDR2 YDEGEE. Trimming removed 4 bases from V and 1 base from J; junction bases left unmatched: 7. CDR3 DNA sequence: TGTGCCAGCAGCCCTAGACAGGGGAAATCCTACGAGCAGTACTTC. Translating gives CASSPRQGKSYEQYF.

This CDR3 reads CASSPSPGAVTEAFF. The DNA for the CDR3 is TGTGCCAGCAGCCCCTCCCCGGGGGCCGTCACTGAAGCTTTCTTT. The rearrangement uses TRBV6-5 and TRBJ1-1; D possibly corresponds to TRBD1 (6 bases). V was cut by 6 bases and J by 4 bases, with 18 bases left in between. This CDR3 is built from 15 residues. Germline CDR1 reads MNHEY; CDR2 reads SVGAGI.

The table lists this clone with a count of one. The rearrangement joins TRBV27 to TRBJ1-6; D is unclear. The length of the CDR3 is 13 residues. Germline CDR1 is MNHEY and CDR2 is SMNVEV (reference sequence). V lost 3 bases to trimming and J lost 0 bases, with 0 bases between them. The CDR3 DNA is TGTGCCAGCAGTTTCTCCTATAATTCACCCCTCCACTTT. It encodes CASSFSYNSPLHF.

This chain connects TRBV3-1 (or the pseudogene TRBV3-2) to TRBJ1-2; the D gene is possibly TRBD1 (5 bases). Germline loops: CDR1 LGHDT, CDR2 YNNKEL (reference sequence). V was pared by 2 bases and J by 5 bases, with 15 bases between. The CDR3 is made up of 15 amino acids. The CDR3 reads CASSQNLGGIYGYTF. CDR3 nucleotide sequence: TGTGCCAGCAGCCAAAACTTGGGGGGAATATATGGCTACACCTTC.

The chain employs TRBV7-2 and TRBJ2-5; 11 nucleotides agree with TRBD2. The ends lost 5 bases at V and 7 bases at J; junction bases unmatched: 12. The CDR3 sequence is 16 residues long. CDR1 is SGHTA, CDR2 FQGNSA, per germline. The CDR3 coding sequence is TGTGCCAGCAGCCCGGAACTAGCGGGGGTCGAAGGGACCCAGTACTTC. It encodes CASSPELAGVEGTQYF.

The rearrangement joins TRBV6-2 or TRBV6-3 to TRBJ1-4, with TRBD1 as a possible D gene (5 bases). V was clipped by 2 bases and J by 0 bases, with 10 bases between them. This CDR3 spans 16 amino acids. Per the germline V gene, CDR1 is MNHEY and CDR2 is SVGEGT. CDR3 in amino acids: CASSYNGGATNEKLFF. The CDR3 DNA is TGTGCCAGCAGTTACAACGGGGGTGCAACTAATGAAAAACTGTTTTTT.

The rearrangement links TRBV25-1 to TRBJ1-4; possibly TRBD1 for D (5 bases). The germline V gene encodes CDR1 MGHDK and CDR2 SYGVNS. V lost 5 bases and J lost 7, with 14 bases in between. The CDR3 is 14 residues long. The CDR3 sequence is CASSFAGTLEKLFF. DNA of the CDR3: TGTGCCAGCAGTTTCGCAGGGACCCTTGAAAAACTGTTTTTT.

The chain employs TRBV7-9 and TRBJ1-2; TRBD1 matches 7 bases. The CDR3 sequence is 14 residues long. V gave up 6 bases and J gave up 2 bases; unmatched junction bases: 6. In germline, CDR1 is SEHNR, CDR2 FQNEAQ (reference sequence). DNA of the CDR3: TGTGCCAGCAGGCAGACAGGGCCCAACTATGGCTACACCTTC. Protein sequence: CASRQTGPNYGYTF. Together with reference TRBV7-9 and TRBJ1-2, the CDR3 gives the full variable domain: DTGVSQNPRHKITKRGQNVTFRCDPISEHNRLYWYRQTLGQGPEFLTYFQNEAQLEKSRLLSDRFSAERPKGSFSTLEIQRTEQGDSAMYLCASRQTGPNYGYTFGSGTRLTVV.

This rearrangement joins TRBV3-1 (or the pseudogene TRBV3-2) to TRBJ1-2, with D unclear. Germline lookup yields CDR1 LGHDT and CDR2 YNNKEL (reference sequence). Between the trimmed V and J ends, which lost 4 bases and 1 base, there was a span of 7 bases. The CDR3 spans 13 residues. The CDR3 DNA reads TGTGCCAGCAGCCCCACGAATAACTATGGCTACACCTTC. This codes for CASSPTNNYGYTF.

V is TRBV29-1 and J is TRBJ1-4, with 9 bases lining up with TRBD1. The CDR3 contains 13 residues. CDR1 and CDR2 (germline): SQVTM, ANQGSEA. Trimming at V came to 6 bases and at J to 8 bases, leaving 7 bases not matched to a gene. The CDR3 loop is CSVHRGQGEKLFF. The CDR3 region has the DNA TGCAGCGTGCACAGGGGGCAGGGAGAAAAACTGTTTTTT.

The V gene is TRBV7-9, the J gene TRBJ1-4, with 9 nucleotides matching TRBD1. This CDR3 has 16 residues. Germline V gene data show CDR1 as SEHNR and CDR2 as FQNEAQ (reference sequence). V shed 5 bases and J 8 bases; nucleotides not matched to a gene: 12. The CDR3: CASSIRRDREGEKLFF. CDR3 sequence (DNA): TGTGCCAGCAGCATTCGAAGGGACAGGGAGGGAGAAAAACTGTTTTTT.